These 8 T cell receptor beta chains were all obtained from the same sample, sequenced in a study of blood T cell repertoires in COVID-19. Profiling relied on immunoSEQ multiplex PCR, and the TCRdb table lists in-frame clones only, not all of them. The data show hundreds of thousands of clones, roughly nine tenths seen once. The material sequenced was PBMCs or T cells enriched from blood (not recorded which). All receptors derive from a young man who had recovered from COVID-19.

CDR3 sequence (DNA): TGTGCCAGCAGCGTAGATGCAGCGGGACCTTACGAGCAGTACTTC. This gives the protein CASSVDAAGPYEQYF. V gene TRBV9 combines with J gene TRBJ2-7, with TRBD2 matching 7 bases. Germline V gene data show CDR1 as SGDLS and CDR2 as YYNGEE. CDR3 size: 15 residues. The ends lost 0 bases at V and 4 bases at J; junction bases unmatched: 7.

The DNA of the CDR3 is TGTGCCAGCGGGGGGGACTCCTACGAGCAGTACTTC. Amino acid sequence: CASGGDSYEQYF. The chain combines TRBV27 with TRBJ2-7; 7 nucleotides match TRBD2. V was pared by 8 bases and J by 0 bases, with 1 base of the junction left unmatched. The germline V gene encodes CDR1 MNHEY and CDR2 SMNVEV (reference sequence). The CDR3 runs to 12 residues.

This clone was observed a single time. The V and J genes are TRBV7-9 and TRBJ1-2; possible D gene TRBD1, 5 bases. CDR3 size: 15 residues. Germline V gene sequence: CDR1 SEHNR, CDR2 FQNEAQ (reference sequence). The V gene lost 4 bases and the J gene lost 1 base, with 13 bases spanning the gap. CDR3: CASSSAGTDNYGYTF. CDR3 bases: TGTGCCAGCAGCTCAGCCGGGACTGATAACTATGGCTACACCTTC.

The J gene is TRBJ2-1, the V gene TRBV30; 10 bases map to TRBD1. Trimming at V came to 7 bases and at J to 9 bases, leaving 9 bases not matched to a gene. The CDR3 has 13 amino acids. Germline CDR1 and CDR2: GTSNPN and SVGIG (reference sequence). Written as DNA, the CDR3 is TGTGCCTACTCCGGGACAGGGGAGGGTGAGCAGTTCTTC. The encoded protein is CAYSGTGEGEQFF.

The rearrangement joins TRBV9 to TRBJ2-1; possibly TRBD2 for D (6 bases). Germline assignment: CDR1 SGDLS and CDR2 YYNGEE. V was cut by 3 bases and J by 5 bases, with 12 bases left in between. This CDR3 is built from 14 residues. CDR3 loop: CASSDQGGDNEQFF. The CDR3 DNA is TGTGCCAGCAGCGACCAGGGAGGTGACAATGAGCAGTTCTTC.

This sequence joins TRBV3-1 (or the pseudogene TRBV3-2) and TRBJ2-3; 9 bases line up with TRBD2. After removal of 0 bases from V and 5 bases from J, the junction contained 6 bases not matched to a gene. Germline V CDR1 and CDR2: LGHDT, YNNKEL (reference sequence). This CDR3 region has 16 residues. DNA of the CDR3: TGTGCCAGCAGCCAAGATGCTAGCGGGATTGGAGATACGCAGTATTTT. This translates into CASSQDASGIGDTQYF.

CDR3 region: CASSLEGLAGGYEQYF. The CDR3 DNA is TGTGCCAGCAGCTTAGAAGGACTAGCGGGAGGCTACGAGCAGTACTTC. The genes are TRBV7-9 and TRBJ2-7; 14 bases line up with TRBD2. The CDR3 runs 16 residues. CDR1 and CDR2 from the germline V gene are SEHNR and FQNEAQ (reference sequence). V gave up 1 base and J gave up 3 bases; unmatched junction bases: 2.

DNA of the CDR3: TGTGCCAGCAGTTCGCGGACTAGCGGATGGAATGAGCAGTTCTTC. This gives the protein CASSSRTSGWNEQFF. The J gene is TRBJ2-1, the V gene TRBV28, with 10 bases that match TRBD2. The CDR3 loop spans 15 amino acids. Germline CDR1 and CDR2: MDHEN and SYDVKM. V was clipped by 4 bases and J by 7 bases; unmatched bases: 7.